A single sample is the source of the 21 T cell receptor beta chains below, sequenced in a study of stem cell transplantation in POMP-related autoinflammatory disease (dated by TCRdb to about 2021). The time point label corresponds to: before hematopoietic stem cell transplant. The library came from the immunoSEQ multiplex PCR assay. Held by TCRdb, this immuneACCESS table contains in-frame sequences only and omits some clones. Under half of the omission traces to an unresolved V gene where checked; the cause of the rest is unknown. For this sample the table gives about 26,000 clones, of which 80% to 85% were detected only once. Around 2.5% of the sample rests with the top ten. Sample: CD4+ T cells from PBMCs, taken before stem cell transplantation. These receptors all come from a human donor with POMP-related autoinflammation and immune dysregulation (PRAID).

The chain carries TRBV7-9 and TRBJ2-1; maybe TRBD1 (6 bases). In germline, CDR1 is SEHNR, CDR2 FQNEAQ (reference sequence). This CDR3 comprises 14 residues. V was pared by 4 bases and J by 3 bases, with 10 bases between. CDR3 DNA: TGTGCCAGCAGCTCCCAGGACAGCTACAATGAGCAGTTCTTC. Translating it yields CASSSQDSYNEQFF.

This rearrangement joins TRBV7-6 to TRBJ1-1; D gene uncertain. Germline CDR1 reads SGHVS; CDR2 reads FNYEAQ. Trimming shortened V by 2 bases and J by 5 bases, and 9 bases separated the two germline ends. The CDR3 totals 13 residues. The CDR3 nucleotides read TGTGCCAGCAGCTTATCCGTGGGAACTGAAGCTTTCTTT. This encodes CASSLSVGTEAFF.

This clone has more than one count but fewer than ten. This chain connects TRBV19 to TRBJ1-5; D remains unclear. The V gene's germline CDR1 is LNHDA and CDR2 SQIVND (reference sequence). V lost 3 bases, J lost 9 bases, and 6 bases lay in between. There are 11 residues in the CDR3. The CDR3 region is CASSITGPQHF. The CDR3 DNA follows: TGTGCCAGTAGTATTACGGGGCCCCAGCATTTT.

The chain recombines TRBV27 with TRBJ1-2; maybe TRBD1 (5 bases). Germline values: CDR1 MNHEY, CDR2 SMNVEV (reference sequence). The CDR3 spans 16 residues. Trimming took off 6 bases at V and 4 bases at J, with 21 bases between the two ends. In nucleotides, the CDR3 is TGTGCCAGCAGCCCAATTGTGGGGGTCGCGACCTATGGCTACACCTTC. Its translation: CASSPIVGVATYGYTF.

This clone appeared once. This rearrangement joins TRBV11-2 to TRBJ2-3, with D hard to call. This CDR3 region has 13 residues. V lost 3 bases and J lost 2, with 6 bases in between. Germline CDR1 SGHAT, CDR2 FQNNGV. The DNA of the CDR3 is TGTGCCAGCAGCTTCCGGCACACAGATACGCAGTATTTT. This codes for CASSFRHTDTQYF. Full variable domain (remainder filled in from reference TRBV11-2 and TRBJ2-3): EAGVAQSPRYKIIEKRQSVAFWCNPISGHATLYWYQQILGQGPKLLIQFQNNGVVDDSQLPKDRFSAERLKGVDSTLKIQPAKLEDSAVYLCASSFRHTDTQYFGPGTRLTVL.

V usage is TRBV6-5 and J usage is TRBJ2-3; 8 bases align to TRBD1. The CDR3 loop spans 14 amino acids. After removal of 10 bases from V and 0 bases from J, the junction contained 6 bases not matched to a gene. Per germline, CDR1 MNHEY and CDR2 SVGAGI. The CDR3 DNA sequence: TGTGCCATCAGACAGGGGCTTAGCACAGATACGCAGTATTTT. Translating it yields CAIRQGLSTDTQYF.

The CDR3 protein is CASSPTGYDHEQYF. CDR3 nucleotides: TGTGCCAGCAGCCCGACAGGGTACGACCACGAGCAGTACTTC. The chain has TRBV5-6 and TRBJ2-7; 7 bases fit TRBD1. Germline assignment: CDR1 SGHDT and CDR2 YYEEEE. The CDR3 has 14 residues. V lost 4 bases, J lost 5 bases, and 9 bases stayed unmatched.

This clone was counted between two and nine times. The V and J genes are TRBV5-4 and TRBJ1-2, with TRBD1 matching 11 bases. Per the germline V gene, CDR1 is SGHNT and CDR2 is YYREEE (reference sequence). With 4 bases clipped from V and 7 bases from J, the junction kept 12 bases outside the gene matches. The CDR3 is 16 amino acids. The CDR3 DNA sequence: TGTGCCAGCAGCGCGGACAGGGGGCAACCGGCGAGTGGCTACACCTTC. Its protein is CASSADRGQPASGYTF.

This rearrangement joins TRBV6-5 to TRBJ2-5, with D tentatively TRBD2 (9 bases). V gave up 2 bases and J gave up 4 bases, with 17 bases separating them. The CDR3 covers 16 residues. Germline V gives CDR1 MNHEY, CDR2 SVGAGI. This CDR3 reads CASSYGGRGTGETQYF. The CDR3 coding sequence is TGTGCCAGCAGTTACGGCGGGAGGGGGACAGGAGAGACCCAGTACTTC.

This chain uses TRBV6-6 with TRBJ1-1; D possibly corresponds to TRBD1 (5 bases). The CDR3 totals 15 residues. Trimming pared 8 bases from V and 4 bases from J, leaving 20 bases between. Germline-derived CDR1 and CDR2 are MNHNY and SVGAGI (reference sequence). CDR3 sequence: CASATPGPGRTEAFF. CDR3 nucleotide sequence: TGTGCCAGCGCGACCCCAGGGCCGGGGCGCACTGAAGCTTTCTTT.

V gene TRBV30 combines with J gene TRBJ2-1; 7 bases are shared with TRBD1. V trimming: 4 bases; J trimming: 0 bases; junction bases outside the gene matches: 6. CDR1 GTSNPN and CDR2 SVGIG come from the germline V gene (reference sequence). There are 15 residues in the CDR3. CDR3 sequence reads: CAWTEGASSYNEQFF. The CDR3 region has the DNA TGTGCCTGGACCGAGGGGGCTAGCTCCTACAATGAGCAGTTCTTC. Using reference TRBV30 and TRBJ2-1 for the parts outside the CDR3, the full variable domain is SQTIHQWPATLVQPVGSPLSLECTVEGTSNPNLYWYRQAAGRGLQLLFYSVGIGQISSEVPQNLSASRPQDRQFILSSKKLLLSDSGFYLCAWTEGASSYNEQFFGPGTRLTVL.

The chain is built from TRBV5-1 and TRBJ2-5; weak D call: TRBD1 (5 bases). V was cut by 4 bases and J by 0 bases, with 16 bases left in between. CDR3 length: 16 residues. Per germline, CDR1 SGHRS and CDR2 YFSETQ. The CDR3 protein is CASSLVPGLYQETQYF. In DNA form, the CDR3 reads TGCGCCAGCAGCCTAGTGCCAGGGCTGTACCAAGAGACCCAGTACTTC.

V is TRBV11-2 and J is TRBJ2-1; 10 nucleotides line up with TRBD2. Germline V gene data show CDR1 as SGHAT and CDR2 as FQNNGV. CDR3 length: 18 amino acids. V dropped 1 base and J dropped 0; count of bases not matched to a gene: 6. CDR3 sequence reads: CASSLVASGGRSYNEQFF. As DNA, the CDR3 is TGTGCCAGCAGCTTAGTCGCTAGCGGGGGCCGCTCCTACAATGAGCAGTTCTTC.

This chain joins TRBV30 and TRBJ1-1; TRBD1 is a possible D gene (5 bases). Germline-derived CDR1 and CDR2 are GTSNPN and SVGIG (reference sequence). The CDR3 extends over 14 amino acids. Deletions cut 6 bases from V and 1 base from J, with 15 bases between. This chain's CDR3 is CACSKGRRNTEAFF. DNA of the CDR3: TGTGCCTGTTCCAAGGGGCGTCGGAACACTGAAGCTTTCTTT.

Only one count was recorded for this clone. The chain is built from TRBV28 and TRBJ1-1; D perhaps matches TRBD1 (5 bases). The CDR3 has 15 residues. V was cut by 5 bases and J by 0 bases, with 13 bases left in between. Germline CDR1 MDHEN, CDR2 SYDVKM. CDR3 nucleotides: TGTGCCAGCAGTCCCGTGACAGCTCTGAACACTGAAGCTTTCTTT. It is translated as CASSPVTALNTEAFF.

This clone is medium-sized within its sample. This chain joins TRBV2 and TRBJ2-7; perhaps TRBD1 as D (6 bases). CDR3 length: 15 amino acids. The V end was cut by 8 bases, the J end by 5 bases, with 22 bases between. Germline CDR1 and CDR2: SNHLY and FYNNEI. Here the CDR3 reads CASSEGLTGTHEQYF. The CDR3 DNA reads TGTGCCAGCTCAGAGGGGCTTACAGGGACCCACGAGCAGTACTTC.

CDR3 residues: CAGLLTLVATNEKLFF. The CDR3 region has the DNA TGTGCCGGCCTACTGACTTTAGTAGCAACTAATGAAAAACTGTTTTTT. The rearrangement uses TRBV27 and TRBJ1-4; D ambiguous. Trimming removed 11 bases from V and 0 bases from J, with 19 bases in between. Per germline, CDR1 MNHEY and CDR2 SMNVEV (reference sequence). The CDR3 contains 16 residues. The full variable domain, completed using reference TRBV27 and TRBJ1-4, is EAQVTQNPRYLITVTGKKLTVTCSQNMNHEYMSWYRQDPGLGLRQIYYSMNVEVTDKGDVPEGYKVSRKEKRNFPLILESPSPNQTSLYFCAGLLTLVATNEKLFFGSGTQLSVL.

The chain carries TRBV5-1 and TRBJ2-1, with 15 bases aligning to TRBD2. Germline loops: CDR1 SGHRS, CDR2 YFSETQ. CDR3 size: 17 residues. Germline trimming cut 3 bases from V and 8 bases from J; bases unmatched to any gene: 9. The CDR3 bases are TGCGCCAGCAGCTCAGGACTAGCGGGAGGGCCGATATATGAGCAGTTCTTC. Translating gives CASSSGLAGGPIYEQFF.

The CDR3 region has the DNA TGTGCCAGCAGCCAGGGGACTAGCGGGCCCACCTACGAGCAGTACTTC. This gives the protein CASSQGTSGPTYEQYF. The chain recombines TRBV4-2 with TRBJ2-7, with 12 bases that match TRBD2. CDR3 length equals 16 residues. J lost 2 bases, V lost 3 bases, and 5 bases had no gene match. Germline CDR1 LGHNA, CDR2 YNFKEQ.

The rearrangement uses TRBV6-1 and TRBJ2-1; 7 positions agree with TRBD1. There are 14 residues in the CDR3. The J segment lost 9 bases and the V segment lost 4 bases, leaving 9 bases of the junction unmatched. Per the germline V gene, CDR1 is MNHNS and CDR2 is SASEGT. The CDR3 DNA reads TGTGCCAGCAGTGTTGAGGGGGCATCGGGTGAGCAGTTCTTC. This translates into CASSVEGASGEQFF.

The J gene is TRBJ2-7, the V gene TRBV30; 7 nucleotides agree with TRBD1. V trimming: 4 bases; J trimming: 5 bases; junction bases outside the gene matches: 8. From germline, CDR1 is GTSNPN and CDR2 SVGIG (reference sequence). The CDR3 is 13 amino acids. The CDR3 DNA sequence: TGTGCCTGGACGAGACAGGGTCGTGACGAGCAGTACTTC. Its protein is CAWTRQGRDEQYF.